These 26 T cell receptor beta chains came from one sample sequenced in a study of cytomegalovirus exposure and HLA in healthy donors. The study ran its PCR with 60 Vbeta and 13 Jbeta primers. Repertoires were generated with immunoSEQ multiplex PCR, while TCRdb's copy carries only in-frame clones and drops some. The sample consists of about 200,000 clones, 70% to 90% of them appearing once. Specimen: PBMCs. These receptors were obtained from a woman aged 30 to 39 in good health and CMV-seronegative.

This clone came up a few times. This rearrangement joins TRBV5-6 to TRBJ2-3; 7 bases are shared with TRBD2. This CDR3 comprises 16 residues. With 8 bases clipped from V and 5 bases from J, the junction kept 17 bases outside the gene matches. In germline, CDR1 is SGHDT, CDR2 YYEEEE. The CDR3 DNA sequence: TGTGCCAGTCGGCCGGTAGGGGAGCGGGGAAGAGATACGCAGTATTTT. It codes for CASRPVGERGRDTQYF.

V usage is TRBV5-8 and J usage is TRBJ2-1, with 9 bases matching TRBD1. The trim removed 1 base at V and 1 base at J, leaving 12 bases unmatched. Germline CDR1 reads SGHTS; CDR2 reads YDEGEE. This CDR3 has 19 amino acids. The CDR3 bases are TGTGCCAGCAGCTTGCTCCCACACTATGGGACAGGGTCCTACAATGAGCAGTTCTTC. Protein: CASSLLPHYGTGSYNEQFF.

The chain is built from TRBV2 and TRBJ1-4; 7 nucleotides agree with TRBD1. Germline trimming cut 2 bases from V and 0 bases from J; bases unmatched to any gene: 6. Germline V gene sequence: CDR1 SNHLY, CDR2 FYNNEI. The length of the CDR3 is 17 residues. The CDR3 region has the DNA TGTGCCAGCAGTGAAATGGGACAGCATGCAACTAATGAAAAACTGTTTTTT. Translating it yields CASSEMGQHATNEKLFF.

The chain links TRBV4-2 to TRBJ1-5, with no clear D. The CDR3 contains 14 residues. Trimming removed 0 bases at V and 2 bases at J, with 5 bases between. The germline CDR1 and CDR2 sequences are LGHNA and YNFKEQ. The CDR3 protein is CASSQDPGNQPQHF. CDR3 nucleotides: TGTGCCAGCAGCCAAGACCCGGGCAATCAGCCCCAGCATTTT.

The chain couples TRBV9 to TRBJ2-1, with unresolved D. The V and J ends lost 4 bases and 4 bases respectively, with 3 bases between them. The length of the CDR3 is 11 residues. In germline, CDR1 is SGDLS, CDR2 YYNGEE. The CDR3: CASSTYNEQFF. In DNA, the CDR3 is TGTGCCAGCAGCACATACAATGAGCAGTTCTTC.

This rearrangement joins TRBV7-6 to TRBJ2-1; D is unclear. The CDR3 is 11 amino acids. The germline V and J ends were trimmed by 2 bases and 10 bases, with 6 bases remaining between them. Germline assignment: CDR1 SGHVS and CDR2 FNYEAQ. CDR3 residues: CASSLIGEQFF. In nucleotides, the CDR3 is TGTGCCAGCAGCTTAATTGGCGAGCAGTTCTTC.

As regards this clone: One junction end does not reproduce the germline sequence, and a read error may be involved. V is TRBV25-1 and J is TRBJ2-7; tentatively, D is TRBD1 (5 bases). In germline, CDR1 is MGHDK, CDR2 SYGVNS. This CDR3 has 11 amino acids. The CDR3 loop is CASSAGGQLFF. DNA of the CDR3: TGTGCCAGCAGTGCAGGTGGACAACTTTTTTTC.

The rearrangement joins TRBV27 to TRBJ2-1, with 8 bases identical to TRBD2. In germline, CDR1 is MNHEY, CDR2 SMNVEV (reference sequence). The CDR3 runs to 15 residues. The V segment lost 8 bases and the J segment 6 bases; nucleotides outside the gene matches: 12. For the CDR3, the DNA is TGTGCCAGCTCTTTAGGACTAGCACCCGTCAATGAGCAGTTCTTC. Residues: CASSLGLAPVNEQFF.

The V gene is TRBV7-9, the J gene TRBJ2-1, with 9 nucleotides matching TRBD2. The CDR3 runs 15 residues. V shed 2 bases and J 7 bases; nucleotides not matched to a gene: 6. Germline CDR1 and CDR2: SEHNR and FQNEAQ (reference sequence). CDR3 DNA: TGTGCCAGCAGCTTACTAGCGGGGCCTTGGAATGAGCAGTTCTTC. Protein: CASSLLAGPWNEQFF.

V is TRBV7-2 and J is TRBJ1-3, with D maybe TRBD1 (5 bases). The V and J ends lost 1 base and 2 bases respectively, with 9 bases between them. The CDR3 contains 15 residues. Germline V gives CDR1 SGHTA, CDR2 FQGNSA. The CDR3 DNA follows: TGTGCCAGCAGCTTAGTGTCAGGGCCTGGAAACACCATATATTTT. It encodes CASSLVSGPGNTIYF.

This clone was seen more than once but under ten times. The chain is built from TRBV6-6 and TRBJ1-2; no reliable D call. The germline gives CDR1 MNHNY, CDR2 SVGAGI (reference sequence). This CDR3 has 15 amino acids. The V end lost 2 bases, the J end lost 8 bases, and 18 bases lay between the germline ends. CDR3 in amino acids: CASSYVASAAGGYTF. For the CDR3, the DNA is TGTGCCAGCAGTTACGTCGCCTCAGCAGCGGGGGGCTACACCTTC.

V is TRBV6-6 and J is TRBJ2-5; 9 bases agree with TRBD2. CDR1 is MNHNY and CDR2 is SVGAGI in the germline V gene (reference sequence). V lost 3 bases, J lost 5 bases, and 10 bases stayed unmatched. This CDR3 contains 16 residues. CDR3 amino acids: CASSYSRTAGGETQYF. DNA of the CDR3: TGTGCCAGCAGTTATAGCAGGACCGCGGGGGGGGAGACCCAGTACTTC.

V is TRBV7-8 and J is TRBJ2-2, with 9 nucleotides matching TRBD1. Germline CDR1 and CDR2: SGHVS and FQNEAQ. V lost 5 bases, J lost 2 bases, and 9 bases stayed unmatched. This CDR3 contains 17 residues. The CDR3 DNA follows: TGTGCCAGCAGCCCTCTTACAGGGGGCGCAAACACCGGGGAGCTGTTTTTT. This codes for CASSPLTGGANTGELFF.

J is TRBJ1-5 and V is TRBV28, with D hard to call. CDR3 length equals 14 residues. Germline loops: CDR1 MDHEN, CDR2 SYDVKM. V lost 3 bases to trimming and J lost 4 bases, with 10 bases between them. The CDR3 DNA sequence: TGTGCCAGCAGTTTCGTGGTTCGGAATCAGCCCCAGCATTTT. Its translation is CASSFVVRNQPQHF.

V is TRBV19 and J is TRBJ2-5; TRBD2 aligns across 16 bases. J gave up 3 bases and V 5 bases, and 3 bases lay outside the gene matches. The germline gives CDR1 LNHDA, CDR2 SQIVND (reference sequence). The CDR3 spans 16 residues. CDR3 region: CASSAGTSGREETQYF. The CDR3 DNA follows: TGTGCCAGTAGTGCAGGGACTAGCGGGAGGGAAGAGACCCAGTACTTC. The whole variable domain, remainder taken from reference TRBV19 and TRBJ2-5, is DGGITQSPKYLFRKEGQNVTLSCEQNLNHDAMYWYRQDPGQGLRLIYYSQIVNDFQKGDIAEGYSVSREKKESFPLTVTSAQKNPTAFYLCASSAGTSGREETQYFGPGTRLLVL.

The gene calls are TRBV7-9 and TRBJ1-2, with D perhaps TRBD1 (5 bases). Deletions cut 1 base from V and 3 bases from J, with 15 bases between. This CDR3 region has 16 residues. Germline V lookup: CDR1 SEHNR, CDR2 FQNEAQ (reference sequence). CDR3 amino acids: CASSLVSWTGDYGYTF. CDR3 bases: TGTGCCAGCAGCTTAGTATCCTGGACGGGGGACTATGGCTACACCTTC. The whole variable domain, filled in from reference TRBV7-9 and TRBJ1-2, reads DTGVSQNPRHKITKRGQNVTFRCDPISEHNRLYWYRQTLGQGPEFLTYFQNEAQLEKSRLLSDRFSAERPKGSFSTLEIQRTEQGDSAMYLCASSLVSWTGDYGYTFGSGTRLTVV.

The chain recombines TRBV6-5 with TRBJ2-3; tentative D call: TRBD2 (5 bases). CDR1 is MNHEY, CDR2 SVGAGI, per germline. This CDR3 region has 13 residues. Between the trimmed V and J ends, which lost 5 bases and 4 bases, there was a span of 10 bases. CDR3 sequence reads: CASSRGLPDTQYF. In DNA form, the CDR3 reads TGTGCCAGCAGTCGAGGACTCCCAGATACGCAGTATTTT.

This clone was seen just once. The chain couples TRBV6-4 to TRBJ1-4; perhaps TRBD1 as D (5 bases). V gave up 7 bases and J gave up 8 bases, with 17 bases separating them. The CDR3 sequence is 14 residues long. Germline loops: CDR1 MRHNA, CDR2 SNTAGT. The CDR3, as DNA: TGTGCCAGCAAGGTGGAACAGGCCTCCGAAAAACTGTTTTTT. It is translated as CASKVEQASEKLFF.

CDR3 region: CASSTGGGWYGYTF. The CDR3 coding sequence is TGTGCCAGCAGCACGGGAGGCGGATGGTATGGCTACACCTTC. The V gene is TRBV5-4, the J gene TRBJ1-2, with no clear D. This CDR3 is built from 14 residues. V lost 4 bases and J 5 bases, leaving 15 bases between the germline ends. In germline, CDR1 is SGHNT, CDR2 YYREEE (reference sequence).

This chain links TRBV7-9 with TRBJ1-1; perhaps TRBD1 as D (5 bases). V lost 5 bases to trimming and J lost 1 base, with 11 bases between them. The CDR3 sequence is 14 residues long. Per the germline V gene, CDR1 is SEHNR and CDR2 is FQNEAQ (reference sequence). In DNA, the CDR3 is TGTGCCAGCAGCATCGGGAGGGGGAACACTGAAGCTTTCTTT. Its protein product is CASSIGRGNTEAFF.

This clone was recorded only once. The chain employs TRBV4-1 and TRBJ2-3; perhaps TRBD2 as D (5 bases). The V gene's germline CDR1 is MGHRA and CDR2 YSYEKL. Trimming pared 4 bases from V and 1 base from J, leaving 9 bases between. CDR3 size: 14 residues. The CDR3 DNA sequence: TGCGCCAGCAGCCCTATTAGCGGCACAGATACGCAGTATTTT. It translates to CASSPISGTDTQYF.

The CDR3 protein is CASSPVLNTGELFF. The DNA of the CDR3 is TGTGCCAGCAGTCCGGTATTGAACACCGGGGAGCTGTTTTTT. V usage is TRBV28 and J usage is TRBJ2-2; no firm D call. V dropped 5 bases and J dropped 1 base, with 8 bases sitting between them. Germline V gene lookup returns CDR1 MDHEN and CDR2 SYDVKM. The CDR3 extends over 14 amino acids.

CDR3 DNA: TGTGCCAGCAGCCGCGGGACAGAAAATGAAAAACTGTTTTTT. Amino acid sequence: CASSRGTENEKLFF. The V gene is TRBV7-9, the J gene TRBJ1-4; 7 bases line up with TRBD1. Germline CDR1 and CDR2: SEHNR and FQNEAQ (reference sequence). V lost 5 bases and J lost 5; bases outside the gene matches: 5. The CDR3 extends over 14 amino acids.

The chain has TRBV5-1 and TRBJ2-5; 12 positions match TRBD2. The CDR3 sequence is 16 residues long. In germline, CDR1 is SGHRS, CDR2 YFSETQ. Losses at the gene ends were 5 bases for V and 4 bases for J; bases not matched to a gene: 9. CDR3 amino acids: CASSLSLAGGRETQYF. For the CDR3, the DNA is TGCGCCAGCAGTCTCAGTCTAGCGGGGGGGCGAGAGACCCAGTACTTC.

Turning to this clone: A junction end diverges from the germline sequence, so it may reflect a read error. Written as DNA, the CDR3 is TGTGCCAGCAGTTTGACAGGCGAGTATGTCTACACCTTC. It codes for CASSLTGEYVYTF. This chain links TRBV28 with TRBJ1-2; D is possibly TRBD1 (6 bases). Germline CDR1 MDHEN, CDR2 SYDVKM. This CDR3 spans 13 amino acids.

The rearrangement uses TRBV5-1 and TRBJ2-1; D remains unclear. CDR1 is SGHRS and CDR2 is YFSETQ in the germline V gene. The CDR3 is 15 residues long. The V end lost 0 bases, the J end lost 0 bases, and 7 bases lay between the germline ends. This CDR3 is CASSLEKSSYNEQFF. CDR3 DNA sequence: TGCGCCAGCAGCTTGGAAAAGAGCTCCTACAATGAGCAGTTCTTC.